These 27 T cell receptor beta chains share one sample of origin, sequenced in a study of technical replicates of blood from a few donors. TCRdb's table, derived via immunoSEQ multiplex PCR, lists solely in-frame clones and lacks some. In the table there are some 94,000 clones, roughly 95% of which are singletons. The sequencing sample was made of T cells isolated from PBMCs. The receptors were sampled from a human donor in good health.

This chain links TRBV9 with TRBJ2-1; TRBD1 might be the D (5 bases). V lost 2 bases to trimming and J lost 4 bases, with 7 bases between them. Germline lookup yields CDR1 SGDLS and CDR2 YYNGEE. The CDR3 is 13 amino acids. CDR3 loop: CASSVTAYNEQFF. The CDR3 region has the DNA TGTGCCAGCAGCGTGACAGCTTACAATGAGCAGTTCTTC.

V usage is TRBV10-1 and J usage is TRBJ2-7, with 13 bases identical to TRBD2. J was trimmed by 6 bases and V by 0 bases; bases with no gene match: 5. Germline lookup yields CDR1 WNHNN and CDR2 SYGVQD (reference sequence). The CDR3 runs 16 residues. CDR3 amino acids: CASSESSGLAGSEQYF. CDR3 coding DNA: TGCGCCAGCAGTGAGTCTTCGGGACTAGCGGGGAGCGAGCAGTACTTC.

Remarks on this clone: Other DNA sequences in this sample translate to the same CDR3. The chain couples TRBV19 to TRBJ1-3; D may be TRBD1 (5 bases). Germline CDR1 LNHDA, CDR2 SQIVND (reference sequence). Trimming took off 4 bases at V and 1 base at J, with 8 bases between the two ends. This CDR3 spans 14 amino acids. The CDR3 coding sequence is TGTGCCAGTAGTACTGGGGGGTCTGGAAACACCATATATTTT. Amino acids: CASSTGGSGNTIYF.

The chain uses TRBV28 and TRBJ2-1, with 14 bases that match TRBD2. The germline V gene encodes CDR1 MDHEN and CDR2 SYDVKM. The CDR3 has 15 amino acids. The trim removed 7 bases at V and 7 bases at J, leaving 6 bases unmatched. The DNA for the CDR3 is TGTGCCAGCACAAGCGGGACTAGCGGGAGTAATGAGCAGTTCTTC. Translating gives CASTSGTSGSNEQFF.

The V call is TRBV5-1, the J call TRBJ2-3; D may be TRBD2 (5 bases). V lost 4 bases and J lost 1, with 16 bases in between. Germline V gene data show CDR1 as SGHRS and CDR2 as YFSETQ. The CDR3 has 16 residues. DNA for the CDR3: TGCGCCAGCAGCCCAAGGGAGCAAAGAGGCACAGATACGCAGTATTTT. It encodes CASSPREQRGTDTQYF.

This clone is a singleton in its sample. The chain employs TRBV19 and TRBJ1-1, with no clear D. Trimming removed 1 base from V and 1 base from J, with 4 bases in between. Germline assignment: CDR1 LNHDA and CDR2 SQIVND (reference sequence). The CDR3 sequence is 13 residues long. In DNA, the CDR3 is TGTGCCAGTAGTATAGGGCCGAACACTGAAGCTTTCTTT. Protein: CASSIGPNTEAFF.

The chain employs TRBV5-1 and TRBJ2-3; a possible D gene is TRBD2 (5 bases). The length of the CDR3 is 15 residues. Germline assignment: CDR1 SGHRS and CDR2 YFSETQ. Trimming stripped 3 bases from V and 5 bases from J, with 16 bases between. This chain's CDR3 is CASSSELRVIDTQYF. As DNA, the CDR3 is TGCGCCAGCAGCTCTGAACTGCGGGTAATAGATACGCAGTATTTT. The variable domain in full, with the rest retrieved from reference TRBV5-1 and TRBJ2-3, is KAGVTQTPRYLIKTRGQQVTLSCSPISGHRSVSWYQQTPGQGLQFLFEYFSETQRNKGNFPGRFSGRQFSNSRSEMNVSTLELGDSALYLCASSSELRVIDTQYFGPGTRLTVL.

The chain joins TRBV5-1 to TRBJ2-7; tentatively, D is TRBD1 (6 bases). The CDR3 extends over 15 amino acids. From germline, CDR1 is SGHRS and CDR2 YFSETQ. The V and J ends lost 3 bases and 3 bases respectively, with 16 bases between them. CDR3 amino acids: CASSSPGDRHYEQYF. The CDR3 nucleotides are TGCGCCAGCAGCTCCCCCGGTGACAGGCACTACGAGCAGTACTTC.

The chain carries TRBV6-5 and TRBJ2-7; 11 bases agree with TRBD1. The CDR3 sequence is 15 residues long. CDR1 is MNHEY, CDR2 SVGAGI, per germline. V was clipped by 4 bases and J by 2 bases; unmatched bases: 4. Here the CDR3 DNA reads TGTGCCAGCAGTTTATCGGGACAGGGGGCCTACGAGCAGTACTTC. This encodes CASSLSGQGAYEQYF.

The chain couples TRBV27 to TRBJ2-7; D not resolved. CDR3 length equals 13 residues. V lost 6 bases and J lost 7, with 16 bases in between. The germline V gene has CDR1 MNHEY and CDR2 SMNVEV (reference sequence). The CDR3: CASSPLNAIEQYF. For the CDR3, the DNA is TGTGCCAGCAGCCCCCTCAACGCTATAGAGCAGTACTTC.

The chain couples TRBV13 to TRBJ1-1, with a weak D call TRBD1 (6 bases). The V end lost 5 bases, the J end lost 6 bases, and 19 bases lay between the germline ends. The CDR3 has 15 residues. The germline V gene has CDR1 PRHDT and CDR2 FYEKMQ (reference sequence). The DNA of the CDR3 is TGTGCCAGCAGCCTCGAGTCGTACAGGGTGGCTGAAGCTTTCTTT. Amino acids: CASSLESYRVAEAFF.

V usage is TRBV7-9 and J usage is TRBJ2-1; weak D call: TRBD1 (6 bases). With 1 base removed from V and 7 bases from J, the gap between germline ends came to 8 bases. CDR1 is SEHNR and CDR2 is FQNEAQ in the germline V gene (reference sequence). This CDR3 contains 13 residues. CDR3 sequence: CASSLDRVNEQFF. CDR3 sequence (DNA): TGTGCCAGCAGCTTAGACAGGGTGAATGAGCAGTTCTTC. The full variable domain, its missing parts supplied by reference TRBV7-9 and TRBJ2-1, is DTGVSQNPRHKITKRGQNVTFRCDPISEHNRLYWYRQTLGQGPEFLTYFQNEAQLEKSRLLSDRFSAERPKGSFSTLEIQRTEQGDSAMYLCASSLDRVNEQFFGPGTRLTVL.

The chain employs TRBV28 and TRBJ2-1; 8 bases fit TRBD2. The CDR3 runs 14 residues. The J segment lost 4 bases and the V segment lost 9 bases, leaving 8 bases of the junction unmatched. Germline-derived CDR1 and CDR2 are MDHEN and SYDVKM. The CDR3 nucleotides are TGTGCCAGTTTGAGCGGGAGTCTGTACAATGAGCAGTTCTTC. The encoded protein is CASLSGSLYNEQFF.

V and J are TRBV13 and TRBJ2-1, with 7 bases aligning to TRBD1. This CDR3 spans 15 amino acids. Germline CDR1 and CDR2: PRHDT and FYEKMQ (reference sequence). J lost 6 bases, V lost 0 bases, and 5 bases had no gene match. CDR3 coding DNA: TGTGCCAGCAGCTTAGGGGACAGGACTTTCAATGAGCAGTTCTTC. It yields the protein CASSLGDRTFNEQFF.

The chain's CDR3 is CAWSVQQGRLYEQYF. CDR3 DNA: TGTGCCTGGAGTGTACAACAGGGGCGCTTATACGAGCAGTACTTC. The rearrangement links TRBV30 to TRBJ2-7; 7 positions match TRBD1. Germline trimming cut 0 bases from V and 4 bases from J; bases unmatched to any gene: 9. Germline CDR1 and CDR2: GTSNPN and SVGIG (reference sequence). This CDR3 is built from 15 residues.

V usage is TRBV11-2 and J usage is TRBJ1-1; D remains unclear. Germline lookup yields CDR1 SGHAT and CDR2 FQNNGV. The CDR3 is 12 amino acids. The V end lost 3 bases, the J end lost 7 bases, and 9 bases lay between the germline ends. This chain's CDR3 is CASSLFRLEAFF. CDR3 DNA sequence: TGTGCCAGCAGCTTGTTCAGGCTTGAAGCTTTCTTT.

The chain combines TRBV19 with TRBJ1-1, with D possibly TRBD1 on 5 matching bases. V gave up 3 bases and J gave up 1 base, with 9 bases separating them. The germline gives CDR1 LNHDA, CDR2 SQIVND (reference sequence). The CDR3 extends over 14 amino acids. CDR3 nucleotide sequence: TGTGCCAGTAGTATTAAGGGGTGGAACACTGAAGCTTTCTTT. Translating gives CASSIKGWNTEAFF.

The rearrangement links TRBV7-9 to TRBJ1-1, with a tentative D call TRBD1 (5 bases). The CDR3 length is 13 residues. Germline V gene data show CDR1 as SEHNR and CDR2 as FQNEAQ (reference sequence). Trimming stripped 4 bases from V and 9 bases from J, with 15 bases between. The CDR3 DNA reads as TGTGCCAGCAGCTACAGGTCCTTCCTTCAAGCTTTCTTT. Translation: CASSYRSFLQAFF.

The chain links TRBV27 to TRBJ1-1; no firm D call. CDR1 MNHEY and CDR2 SMNVEV come from the germline V gene (reference sequence). This CDR3 region has 14 residues. V was clipped by 0 bases and J by 4 bases, with 9 bases between them. Written as DNA, the CDR3 is TGTGCCAGCAGTTTATCGTCCGGGAGCACTGAAGCTTTCTTT. Its protein is CASSLSSGSTEAFF.

The chain has TRBV30 and TRBJ2-7, with D unclear. Germline assignment: CDR1 GTSNPN and CDR2 SVGIG (reference sequence). The CDR3 has 12 residues. V was shortened by 5 bases and J by 5 bases, with 13 bases between the two germline ends. Here the CDR3 DNA reads TGTGCCTGGGGGCCCCCGCAGGACGAGCAGTACTTC. Translated: CAWGPPQDEQYF.

This clone was counted once. CDR3 region: CASSLIWTVNEQYF. CDR3 DNA sequence: TGTGCCAGCAGCCTGATCTGGACAGTTAACGAGCAGTACTTC. The rearrangement uses TRBV5-6 and TRBJ2-7, with D possibly matching TRBD1 (6 bases). V was clipped by 4 bases and J by 5 bases, with 16 bases between them. The CDR3 loop spans 14 amino acids. The germline V gene encodes CDR1 SGHDT and CDR2 YYEEEE.

This clone has more than one count but fewer than ten. The V gene is TRBV4-2, the J gene TRBJ1-1, with D hard to call. The CDR3 length is 12 residues. Germline CDR1 LGHNA, CDR2 YNFKEQ. With 2 bases removed from V and 8 bases from J, the gap between germline ends came to 9 bases. The CDR3: CASSQYRAEAFF. CDR3 in DNA: TGTGCCAGCAGCCAATACAGAGCCGAAGCTTTCTTT.

As concerns this clone: The junction departs from the called germline gene at one end, perhaps through a read error. The chain recombines TRBV7-3 with TRBJ2-3; TRBD2 aligns across 8 bases. The CDR3 covers 16 residues. CDR1 SGHTA and CDR2 FQGTGA come from the germline V gene. The CDR3 sequence: CASSSGGGDSTGTQYF. The CDR3 DNA follows: TGTGCCAGCAGCTCCGGGGGGGGAGACAGCACAGGTACGCAGTATTTT.

The V call is TRBV2, the J call TRBJ1-1; TRBD1 might be the D (5 bases). This CDR3 contains 11 residues. Germline-derived CDR1 and CDR2 are SNHLY and FYNNEI. Trimming removed 8 bases at V and 9 bases at J, with 13 bases between. This CDR3 is CASGTSDQAFF. The CDR3 DNA follows: TGTGCCAGCGGGACTTCTGACCAAGCTTTCTTT.

The V and J genes are TRBV12-5 and TRBJ2-3, with D possibly TRBD2 on 6 matching bases. V dropped 1 base and J dropped 2 bases, with 19 bases sitting between them. This CDR3 has 18 amino acids. Germline V gives CDR1 LGHNT, CDR2 FRNRAP. The CDR3 region has the DNA TGTGCTAGTGGTTTGGCAGGACTGGCTAGCGCCAACACAGATACGCAGTATTTT. This gives the protein CASGLAGLASANTDTQYF.

The chain employs TRBV7-6 and TRBJ2-2, with 9 bases aligning to TRBD1. V lost 5 bases to trimming and J lost 6 bases; unmatched junction nucleotides: 7. The CDR3 has 15 amino acids. Germline-derived CDR1 and CDR2 are SGHVS and FNYEAQ. Here the CDR3 reads CASSLGTGSAGELFF. The DNA for the CDR3 is TGTGCCAGCAGCCTAGGGACAGGGTCGGCCGGGGAGCTGTTTTTT.

The rearrangement uses TRBV7-9 and TRBJ2-7; perhaps TRBD1 as D (5 bases). The ends were cut back, 1 base at V and 5 bases at J, with 15 bases in the middle. Germline V gene sequence: CDR1 SEHNR, CDR2 FQNEAQ (reference sequence). This CDR3 has 15 amino acids. CDR3 amino acids: CASSLDWARVDEQYF. The DNA for the CDR3 is TGTGCCAGCAGCTTAGATTGGGCCAGGGTAGACGAGCAGTACTTC. The variable domain in full, with the rest retrieved from reference TRBV7-9 and TRBJ2-7, is DTGVSQNPRHKITKRGQNVTFRCDPISEHNRLYWYRQTLGQGPEFLTYFQNEAQLEKSRLLSDRFSAERPKGSFSTLEIQRTEQGDSAMYLCASSLDWARVDEQYFGPGTRLTVT.